These T cell receptor beta chains were read from a single sample in a study of T cells expressing NK-cell markers. For each CDR3 protein, TCRdb gives one entry from its re-call of the 5' RACE reads, without DNA. The sample yields about 260,000 distinct CDR3 sequences, of which the top ten take up around 0.42%. Sequencing used blood T cells: a sorted CD56 or NKG2C T cell subset, CD4+ or CD8+ T cells, or bulk PBMC T cells (not recorded which). All receptors derive from a man aged 18 to 29 in good health. Each CDR3 is given with its conserved first and last residue. The order of the fields is V gene, J gene, CDR3 protein.

TRBV6-1	TRBJ1-1	CASMNRGFAAEAFF
TRBV29-1	TRBJ1-2	CSVDNRQGYGYTF
TRBV20-1	TRBJ2-1	CSASRAGQDEQFF
TRBV20-1	TRBJ1-5	CSASPFGQGQEFNQPQHF
TRBV12-3/TRBV12-4	TRBJ2-1	CASSLGQGAFDEQFF
TRBV20-1	TRBJ2-1	CSARDPLASMDHEQFF
TRBV12-3/TRBV12-4	TRBJ2-7	CASRGSQDEQYF
TRBV29-1	TRBJ2-3	CSVVVGAGAVSDTQYF
TRBV7-6	TRBJ2-7	CASSWGPGQGFAGDVEQYF
TRBV15	TRBJ2-1	CATRNTSLREQFF
TRBV24-1	TRBJ1-5	CATRDNDQPQHF
TRBV29-1	TRBJ2-1	CSVEELTGHNEQFF
TRBV4-3	TRBJ2-3	CASSLFPPQLAGDPDTQYF
TRBV24-1	TRBJ1-1	CATSDFREGRTEAFF
TRBV7-9	TRBJ2-1	CAGETYSYNEQFF
TRBV29-1	TRBJ2-3	CSVERDRTSTDTQYF
TRBV25-1	TRBJ2-6	CASSSWTGDSGANVLTF
TRBV29-1	TRBJ2-3	CSVMKLRGGTDTQYF
TRBV30	TRBJ2-7	CAWSIRGDNEQYF
TRBV6-1	TRBJ2-5	CASTAVEEAQYF
TRBV14	TRBJ1-1	CASSQDPMGASTEAFF
TRBV4-2	TRBJ2-2	CASSRQGGGELFF
TRBV2	TRBJ2-3	CASSSSGSRGTDTQYF
TRBV27	TRBJ1-6	CASSTDYREWNSPLHF
TRBV20-1	TRBJ2-1	CSARDGGRAFF
TRBV20-1	TRBJ2-5	CSARVLAILAGEETQYF
TRBV4-2	TRBJ1-5	CASSPAGGNQPQHF
TRBV5-1	TRBJ2-1	CASSLFRDRSNEQFF
TRBV7-3	TRBJ2-2	CASSPGFGELFF
TRBV7-6	TRBJ2-7	CASSSQDRDEQYF
TRBV24-1	TRBJ1-5	CATSLSAGQGRQHF
TRBV19	TRBJ1-1	CASRTRNTEAFF
TRBV5-5	TRBJ2-1	CASSKNRGYNEQFF
TRBV9	TRBJ2-1	CASSVASAPEYAQFF
TRBV7-2	TRBJ1-5	CASSLVQGRVEPQHF